These 8 T cell receptor beta chains were sequenced from one sample in a study of CXCR3-negative and CXCR3-positive naive CD8 T cells. These receptors lack a known antigen. Study results and caveats: CXCR3-positive naive cells had TRB CDR3s that were more hydrophobic than CXCR3-negative naive cells had.

The libraries of TRB cDNA were prepared using 5' RACE with UMI labels. TCRdb re-called the 5' RACE reads and gives one entry per CDR3 protein, without DNA. This table holds 150,000 to 170,000 distinct CDR3 sequences. Specimen: naive CXCR3+ CD8+ T cells from blood. Subset denoted: CD45RO-CCR7+CD27+CD95- naive CD8+ T cells expressing CXCR3 (TNR3+). The receptors here all came from a human donor in good health. Some clones in this sample may be carry-over from other donors' samples.

This chain uses TRBV4-1 with TRBJ2-5; the TCRdb D gene call, TRBD2, has no DNA to confirm it. This CDR3 spans 16 amino acids. Germline V lookup: CDR1 MGHRA, CDR2 YSYEKL. The CDR3 spells CASSPRASADGETQYF.

The CDR3 sequence is CASSRQGAETQYF. V gene TRBV9 combines with J gene TRBJ2-5; TCRdb selects TRBD1, and the lack of DNA leaves this call unchecked. The CDR3 consists of 13 residues. Germline V gene lookup returns CDR1 SGDLS and CDR2 YYNGEE. The whole variable domain, remainder taken from reference TRBV9 and TRBJ2-5, is DSGVTQTPKHLITATGQRVTLRCSPRSGDLSVYWYQQSLDQGLQFLIQYYNGEERAKGNILERFSAQQFPDLHSELNLSSLELGDSALYFCASSRQGAETQYFGPGTRLLVL.

The chain is built from TRBV4-1 and TRBJ2-7; there is no DNA to check the TCRdb D call of TRBD1. CDR1 MGHRA and CDR2 YSYEKL come from the germline V gene. The CDR3 is 14 amino acids. CDR3: CASSQDPLSYEQYF.

The chain has TRBV30 and TRBJ2-7. CDR3 length equals 13 residues. Per the germline V gene, CDR1 is GTSNPN and CDR2 is SVGIG (reference sequence). CDR3 sequence reads: CAWSTSTVYEQYF.

The J gene is TRBJ1-1, the V gene TRBV28; the D gene TCRdb calls, TRBD1, cannot be checked with no DNA. The CDR3 is made up of 15 amino acids. Germline CDR1 reads MDHEN; CDR2 reads SYDVKM. The CDR3 loop is CASSSLGQLDTEAFF.

The CDR3 reads CSVEASGIGLNEQFF. This chain uses TRBV29-1 with TRBJ2-1; the TCRdb call, TRBD2, lacks DNA for checking. The CDR3 is 15 residues long. Germline-derived CDR1 and CDR2 are SQVTM and ANQGSEA.

The chain links TRBV28 to TRBJ1-5; TCRdb proposes TRBD1, but this gene call is untestable without DNA. Germline CDR1 reads MDHEN; CDR2 reads SYDVKM. There are 15 residues in the CDR3. This chain's CDR3 is CASSPPGRFNQPQHF.

CDR3: CASSQEYEQYF. The chain combines TRBV4-1 with TRBJ2-7. The V gene's germline CDR1 is MGHRA and CDR2 YSYEKL. CDR3 length: 11 amino acids.